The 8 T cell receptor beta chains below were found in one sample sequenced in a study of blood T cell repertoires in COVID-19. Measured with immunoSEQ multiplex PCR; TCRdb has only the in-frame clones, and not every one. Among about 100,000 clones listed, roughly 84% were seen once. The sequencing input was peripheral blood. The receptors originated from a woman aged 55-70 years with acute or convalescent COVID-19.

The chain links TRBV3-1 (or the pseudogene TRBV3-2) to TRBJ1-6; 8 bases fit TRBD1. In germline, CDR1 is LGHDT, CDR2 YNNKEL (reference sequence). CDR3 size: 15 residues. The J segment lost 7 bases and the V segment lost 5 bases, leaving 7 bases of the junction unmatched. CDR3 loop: CASSWGGQGNSPLHF. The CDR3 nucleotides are TGTGCCAGCAGCTGGGGAGGACAGGGAAATTCACCCCTCCACTTT.

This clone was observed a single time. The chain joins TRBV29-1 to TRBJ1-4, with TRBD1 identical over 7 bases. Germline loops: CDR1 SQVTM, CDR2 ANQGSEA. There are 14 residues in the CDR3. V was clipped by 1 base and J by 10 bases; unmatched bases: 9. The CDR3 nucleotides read TGCAGCGTTGAAGGGAATGCAGGGGGAGGAAAACTGTTTTTT. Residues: CSVEGNAGGGKLFF.

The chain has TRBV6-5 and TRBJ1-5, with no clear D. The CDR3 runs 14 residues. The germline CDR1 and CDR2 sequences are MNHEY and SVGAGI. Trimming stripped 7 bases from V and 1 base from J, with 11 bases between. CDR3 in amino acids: CASTAGRSNQPQHF. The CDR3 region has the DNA TGTGCCAGCACTGCGGGTCGGAGCAATCAGCCCCAGCATTTT.

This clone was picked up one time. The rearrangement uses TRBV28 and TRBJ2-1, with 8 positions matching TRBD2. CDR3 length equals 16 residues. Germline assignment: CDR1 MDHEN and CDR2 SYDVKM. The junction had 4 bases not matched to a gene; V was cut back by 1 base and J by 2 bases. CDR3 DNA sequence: TGTGCCAGCAGTTTATTCGGTAGCGGGACCTACAATGAGCAGTTCTTC. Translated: CASSLFGSGTYNEQFF.

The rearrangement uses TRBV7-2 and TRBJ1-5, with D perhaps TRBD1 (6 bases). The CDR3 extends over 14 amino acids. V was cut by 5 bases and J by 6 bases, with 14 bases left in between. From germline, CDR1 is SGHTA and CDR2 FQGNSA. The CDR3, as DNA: TGTGCCAGCAGCAGTACAGGGAACGGTCAGCCCCAGCATTTT. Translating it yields CASSSTGNGQPQHF.

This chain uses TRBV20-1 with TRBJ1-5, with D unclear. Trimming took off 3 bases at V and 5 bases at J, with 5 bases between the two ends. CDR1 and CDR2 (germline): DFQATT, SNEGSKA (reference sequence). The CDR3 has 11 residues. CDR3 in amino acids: CSARGYQPQHF. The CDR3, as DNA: TGCAGTGCTAGGGGCTATCAGCCCCAGCATTTT.

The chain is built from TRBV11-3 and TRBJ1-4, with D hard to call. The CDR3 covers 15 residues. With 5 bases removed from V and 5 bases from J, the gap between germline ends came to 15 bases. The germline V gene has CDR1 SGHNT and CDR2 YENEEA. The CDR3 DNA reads TGTGCCAGCAGCCCTCATCCACTCCCAAATGAAAAACTGTTTTTT. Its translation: CASSPHPLPNEKLFF.

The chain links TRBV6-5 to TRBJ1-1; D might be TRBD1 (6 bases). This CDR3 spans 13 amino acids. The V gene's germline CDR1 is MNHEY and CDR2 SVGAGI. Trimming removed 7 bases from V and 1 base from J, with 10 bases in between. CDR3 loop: CASKLQGNTEAFF. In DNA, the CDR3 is TGTGCCAGCAAACTACAGGGGAACACTGAAGCTTTCTTT.